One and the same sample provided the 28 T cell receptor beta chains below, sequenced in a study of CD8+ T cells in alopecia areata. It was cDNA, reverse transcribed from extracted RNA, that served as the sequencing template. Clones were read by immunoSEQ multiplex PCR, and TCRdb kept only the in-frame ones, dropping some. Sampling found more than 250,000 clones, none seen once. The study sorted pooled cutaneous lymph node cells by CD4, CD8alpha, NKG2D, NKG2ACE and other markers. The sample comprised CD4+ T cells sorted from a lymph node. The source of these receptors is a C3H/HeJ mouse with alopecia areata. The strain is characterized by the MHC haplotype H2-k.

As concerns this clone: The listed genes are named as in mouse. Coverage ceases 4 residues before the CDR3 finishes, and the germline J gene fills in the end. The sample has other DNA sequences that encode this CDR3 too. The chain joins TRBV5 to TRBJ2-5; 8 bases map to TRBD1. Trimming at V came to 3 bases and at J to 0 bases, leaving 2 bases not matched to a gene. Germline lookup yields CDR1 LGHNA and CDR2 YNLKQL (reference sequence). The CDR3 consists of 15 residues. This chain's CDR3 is CASSQTGVNQDTQYF. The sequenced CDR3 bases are TGTGCCAGCAGCCAGACAGGGGTTAACCAAGAC.

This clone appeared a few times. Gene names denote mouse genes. Incomplete CDR3 DNA: TGTGCCAGCAGTGGGGGACTGGGCCTTGCAGAA. Its protein product is CASSGGLGLAE. The whole CDR3 protein is CASSGGLGLAETLYF. The gene calls are TRBV13-3 and TRBJ2-3; 9 bases agree with TRBD2. The observed sequence ends 4 residues before the CDR3 terminus, with the missing tail filled in from the germline J gene. CDR1 is NNHDY and CDR2 is SYVADS in the germline V gene. Trimming removed 3 bases from V and 2 bases from J; junction bases left unmatched: 4. The CDR3 is 15 amino acids.

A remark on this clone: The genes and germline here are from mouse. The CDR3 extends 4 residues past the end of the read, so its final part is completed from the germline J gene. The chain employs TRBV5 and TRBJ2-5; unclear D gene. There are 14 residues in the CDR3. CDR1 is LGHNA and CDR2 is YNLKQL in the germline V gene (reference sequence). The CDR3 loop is CASSHNTAQDTQYF. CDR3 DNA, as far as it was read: TGTGCCAGCAGCCACAATACAGCCCAGGAC.

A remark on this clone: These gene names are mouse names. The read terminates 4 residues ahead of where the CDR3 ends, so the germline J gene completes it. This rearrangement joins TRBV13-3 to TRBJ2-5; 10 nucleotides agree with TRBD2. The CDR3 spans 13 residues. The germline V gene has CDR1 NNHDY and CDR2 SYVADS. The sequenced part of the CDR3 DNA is TGTGCCAGCACCTGGGGGGGCGCGGAC. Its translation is CASTWGGAD. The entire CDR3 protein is CASTWGGADTQYF. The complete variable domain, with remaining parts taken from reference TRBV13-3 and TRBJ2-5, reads EAAVTQSPRSKVAVTGGKVTLSCHQTNNHDYMYWYRQDTGHGLRLIHYSYVADSTEKGDIPDGYKASRPSQENFSLILELASLSQTAVYFCASTWGGADTQYFGPGTRLLVL.

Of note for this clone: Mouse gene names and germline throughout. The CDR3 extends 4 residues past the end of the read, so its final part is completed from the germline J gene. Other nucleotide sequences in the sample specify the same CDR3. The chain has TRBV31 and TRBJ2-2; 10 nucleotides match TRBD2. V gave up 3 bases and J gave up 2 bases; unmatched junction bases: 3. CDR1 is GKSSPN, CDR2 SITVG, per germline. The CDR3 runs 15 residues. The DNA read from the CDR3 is TGTGCCTGGAGGCGGACTGGGGGCAACACCGGG. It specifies CAWRRTGGNTG. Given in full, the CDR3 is CAWRRTGGNTGQLYF.

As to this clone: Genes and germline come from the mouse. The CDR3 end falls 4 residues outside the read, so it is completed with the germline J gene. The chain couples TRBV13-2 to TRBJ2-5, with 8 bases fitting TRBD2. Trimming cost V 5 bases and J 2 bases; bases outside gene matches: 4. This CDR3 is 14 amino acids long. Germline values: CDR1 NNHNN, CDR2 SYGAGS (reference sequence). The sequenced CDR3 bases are TGTGCCAGCGGGACTGGGGTGGTCCAAGAC. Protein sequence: CASGTGVVQD. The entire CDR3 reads CASGTGVVQDTQYF.

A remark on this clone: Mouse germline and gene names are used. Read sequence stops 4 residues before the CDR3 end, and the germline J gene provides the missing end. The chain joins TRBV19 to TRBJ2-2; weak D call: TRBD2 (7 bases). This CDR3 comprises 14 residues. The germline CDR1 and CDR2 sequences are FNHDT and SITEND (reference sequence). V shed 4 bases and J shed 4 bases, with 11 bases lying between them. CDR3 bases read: TGTGCCAGCAGTGGGGGGCTGGGCACCGGG. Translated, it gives CASSGGLGTG. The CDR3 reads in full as CASSGGLGTGQLYF.

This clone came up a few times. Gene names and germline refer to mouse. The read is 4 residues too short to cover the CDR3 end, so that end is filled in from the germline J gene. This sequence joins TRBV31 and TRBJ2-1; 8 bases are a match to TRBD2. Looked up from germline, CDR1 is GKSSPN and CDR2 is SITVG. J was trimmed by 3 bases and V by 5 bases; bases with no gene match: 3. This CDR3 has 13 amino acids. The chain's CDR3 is CAWVDWVYAEQFF. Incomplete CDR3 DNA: TGTGCCTGGGTGGACTGGGTCTATGCT.

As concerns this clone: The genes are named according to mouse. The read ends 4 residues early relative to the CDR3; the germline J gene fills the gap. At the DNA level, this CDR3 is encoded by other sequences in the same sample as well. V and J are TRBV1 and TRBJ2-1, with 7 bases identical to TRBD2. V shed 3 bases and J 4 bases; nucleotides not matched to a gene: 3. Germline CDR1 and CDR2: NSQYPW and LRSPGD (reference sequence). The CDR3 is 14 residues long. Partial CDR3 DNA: TGCACCTGCAGTGCGGGGACTGTTTATGCT. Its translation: CTCSAGTVYA. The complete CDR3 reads CTCSAGTVYAEQFF.

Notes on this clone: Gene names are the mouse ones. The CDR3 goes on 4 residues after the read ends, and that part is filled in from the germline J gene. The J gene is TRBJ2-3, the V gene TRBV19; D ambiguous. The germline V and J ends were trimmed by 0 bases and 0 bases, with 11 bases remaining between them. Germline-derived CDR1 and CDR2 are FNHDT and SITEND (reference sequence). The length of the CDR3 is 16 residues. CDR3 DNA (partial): TGTGCCAGCAGTATAGCTTTCAAAACTAGTGCAGAA. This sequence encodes CASSIAFKTSAE. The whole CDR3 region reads CASSIAFKTSAETLYF.

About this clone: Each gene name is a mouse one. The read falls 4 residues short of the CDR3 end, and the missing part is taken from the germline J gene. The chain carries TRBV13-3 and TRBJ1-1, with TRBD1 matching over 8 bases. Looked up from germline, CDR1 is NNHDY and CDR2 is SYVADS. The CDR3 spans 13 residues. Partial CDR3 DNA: TGTGCCAGCAGCCGCCTCAGGGGGCGA. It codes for CASSRLRGR. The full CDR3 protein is CASSRLRGREVFF.

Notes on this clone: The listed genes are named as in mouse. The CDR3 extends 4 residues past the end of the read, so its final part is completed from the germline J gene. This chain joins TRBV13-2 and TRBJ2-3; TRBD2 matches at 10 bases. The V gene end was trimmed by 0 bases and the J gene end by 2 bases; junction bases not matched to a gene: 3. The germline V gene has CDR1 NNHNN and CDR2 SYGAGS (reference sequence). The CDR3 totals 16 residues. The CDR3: CASGDALGGLAETLYF. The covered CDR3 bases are TGTGCCAGCGGTGATGCCCTGGGGGGGCTTGCAGAA.

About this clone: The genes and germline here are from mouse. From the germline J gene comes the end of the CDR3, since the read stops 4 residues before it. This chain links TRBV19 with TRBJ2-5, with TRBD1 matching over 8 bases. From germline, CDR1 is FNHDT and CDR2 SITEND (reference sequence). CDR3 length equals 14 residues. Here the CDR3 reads CASSIGRGRDTQYF. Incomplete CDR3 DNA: TGTGCCAGCAGTATAGGCAGGGGGCGAGAC. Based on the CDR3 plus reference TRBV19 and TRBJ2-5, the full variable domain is GGIITQTPKFLIGQEGQKLTLKCQQNFNHDTMYWYRQDSGKGLRLIYYSITENDLQKGDLSEGYDASREKKSSFSLTVTSAQKNEMAVFLCASSIGRGRDTQYFGPGTRLLVL.

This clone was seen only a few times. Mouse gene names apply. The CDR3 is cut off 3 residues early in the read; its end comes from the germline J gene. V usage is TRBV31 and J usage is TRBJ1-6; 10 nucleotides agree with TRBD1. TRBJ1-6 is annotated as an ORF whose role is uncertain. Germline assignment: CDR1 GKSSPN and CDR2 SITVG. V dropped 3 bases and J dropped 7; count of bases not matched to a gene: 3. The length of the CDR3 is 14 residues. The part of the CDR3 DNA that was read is TGTGCCTGGAGCCGGACAGGGGGGAATTCGCCC. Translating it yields CAWSRTGGNSP. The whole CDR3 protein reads CAWSRTGGNSPLYF.

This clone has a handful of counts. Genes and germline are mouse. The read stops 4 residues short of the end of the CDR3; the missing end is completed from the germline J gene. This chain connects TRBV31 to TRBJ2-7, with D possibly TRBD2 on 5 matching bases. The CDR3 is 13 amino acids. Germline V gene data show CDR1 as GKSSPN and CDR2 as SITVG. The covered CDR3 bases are TGTGCCTGGAGTCCATCCACTGGTTAT. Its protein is CAWSPSTGY. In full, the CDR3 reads CAWSPSTGYEQYF.

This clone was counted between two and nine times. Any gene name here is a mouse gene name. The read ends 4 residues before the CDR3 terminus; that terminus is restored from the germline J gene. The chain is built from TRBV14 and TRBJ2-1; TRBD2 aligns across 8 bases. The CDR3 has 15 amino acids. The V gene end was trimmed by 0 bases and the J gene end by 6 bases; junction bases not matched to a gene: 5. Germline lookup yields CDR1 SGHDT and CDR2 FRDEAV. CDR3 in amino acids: CASSFWGGRFAEQFF. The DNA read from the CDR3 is TGTGCCAGCAGTTTCTGGGGGGGGCGATTTGCT.

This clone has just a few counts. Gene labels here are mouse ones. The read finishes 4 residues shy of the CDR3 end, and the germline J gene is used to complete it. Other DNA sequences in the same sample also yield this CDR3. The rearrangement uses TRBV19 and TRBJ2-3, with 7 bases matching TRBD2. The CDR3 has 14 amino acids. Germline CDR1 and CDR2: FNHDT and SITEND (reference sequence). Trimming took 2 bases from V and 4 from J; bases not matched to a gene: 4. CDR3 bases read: TGTGCCAGCAGTATTCCTGGGGGATCAGAA. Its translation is CASSIPGGSE. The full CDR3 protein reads CASSIPGGSETLYF.

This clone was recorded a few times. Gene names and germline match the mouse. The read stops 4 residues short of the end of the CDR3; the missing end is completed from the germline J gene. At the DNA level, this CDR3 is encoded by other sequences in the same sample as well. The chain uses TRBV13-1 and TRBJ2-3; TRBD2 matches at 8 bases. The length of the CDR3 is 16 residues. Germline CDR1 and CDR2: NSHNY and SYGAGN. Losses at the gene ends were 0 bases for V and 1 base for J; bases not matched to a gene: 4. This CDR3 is CASSDAGGAGAETLYF. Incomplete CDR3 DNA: TGTGCCAGCAGTGATGCGGGGGGGGCTGGTGCAGAA.

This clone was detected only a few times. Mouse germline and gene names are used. The CDR3: CASSQDGGQNYAEQFF. The part of the CDR3 DNA that was read is TGTGCCAGCAGCCAAGATGGGGGACAGAACTATGCT. The chain is built from TRBV5 and TRBJ2-1, with D perhaps TRBD1 (7 bases). Sequencing ends 4 residues short of the CDR3 end; the germline J gene provides the rest. The germline CDR1 and CDR2 sequences are LGHNA and YNLKQL (reference sequence). V gave up 0 bases and J gave up 1 base, with 10 bases separating them. This CDR3 has 16 residues.

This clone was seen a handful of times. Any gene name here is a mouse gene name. Partial CDR3 DNA: TGTGCAAGCAGCTCCAAACCGGGACAGGGAGGG. Protein product: CASSSKPGQGG. The entire CDR3 protein reads CASSSKPGQGGQLYF. The chain employs TRBV16 and TRBJ2-2; TRBD1 matches 9 bases. The CDR3 is cut off 4 residues early in the read; its end comes from the germline J gene. The CDR3 is 15 amino acids. CDR1 is SGHSA, CDR2 FRNQAP, per germline.

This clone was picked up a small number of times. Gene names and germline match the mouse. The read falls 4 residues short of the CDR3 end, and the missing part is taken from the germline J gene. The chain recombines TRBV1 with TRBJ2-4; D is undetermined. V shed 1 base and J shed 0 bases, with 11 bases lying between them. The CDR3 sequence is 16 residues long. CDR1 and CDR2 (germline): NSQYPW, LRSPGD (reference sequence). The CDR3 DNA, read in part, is TGCACCTGCAGTGCAGCTCCCAGCCCTAGTCAAAAC. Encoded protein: CTCSAAPSPSQN. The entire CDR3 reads CTCSAAPSPSQNTLYF.

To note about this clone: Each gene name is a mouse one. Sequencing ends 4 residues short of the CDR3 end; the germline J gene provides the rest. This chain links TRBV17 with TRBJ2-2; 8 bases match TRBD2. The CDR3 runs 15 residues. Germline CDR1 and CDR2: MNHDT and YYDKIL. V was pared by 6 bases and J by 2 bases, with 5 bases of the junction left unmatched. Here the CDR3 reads CASSLLGVNTGQLYF. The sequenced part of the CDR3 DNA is TGTGCTAGCAGCTTACTGGGGGTGAACACCGGG.

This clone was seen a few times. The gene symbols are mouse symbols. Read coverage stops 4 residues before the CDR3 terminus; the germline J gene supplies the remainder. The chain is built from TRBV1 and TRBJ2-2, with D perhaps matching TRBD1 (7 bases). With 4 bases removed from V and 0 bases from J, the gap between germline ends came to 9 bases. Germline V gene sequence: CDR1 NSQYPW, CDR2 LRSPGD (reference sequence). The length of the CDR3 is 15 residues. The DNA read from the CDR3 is TGCACCTGCAGTGAGGGGGCCGCAAACACCGGG. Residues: CTCSEGAANTG. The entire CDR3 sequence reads CTCSEGAANTGQLYF.

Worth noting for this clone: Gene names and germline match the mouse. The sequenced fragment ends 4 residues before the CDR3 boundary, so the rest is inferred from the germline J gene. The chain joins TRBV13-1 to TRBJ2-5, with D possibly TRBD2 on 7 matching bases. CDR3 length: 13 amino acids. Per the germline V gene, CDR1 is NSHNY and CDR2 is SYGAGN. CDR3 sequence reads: CASSLGARDTQYF. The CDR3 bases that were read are TGTGCCAGCAGTCTGGGGGCCCGAGAC.

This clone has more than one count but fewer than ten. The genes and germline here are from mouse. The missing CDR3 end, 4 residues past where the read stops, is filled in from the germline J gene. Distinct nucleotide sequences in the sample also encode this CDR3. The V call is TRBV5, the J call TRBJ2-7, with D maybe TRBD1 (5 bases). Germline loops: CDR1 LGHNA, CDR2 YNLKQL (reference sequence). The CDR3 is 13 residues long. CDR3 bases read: TGTGCCAGCAGCCAAGATGACAGATAT. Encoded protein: CASSQDDRY. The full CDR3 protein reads CASSQDDRYEQYF.

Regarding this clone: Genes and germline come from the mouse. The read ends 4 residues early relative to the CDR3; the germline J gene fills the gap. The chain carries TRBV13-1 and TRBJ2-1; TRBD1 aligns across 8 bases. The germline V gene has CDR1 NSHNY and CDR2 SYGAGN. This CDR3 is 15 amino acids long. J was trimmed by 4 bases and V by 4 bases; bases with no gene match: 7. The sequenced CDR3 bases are TGTGCCAGCAGTCCCGGACAGGGCGTATATGCT. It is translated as CASSPGQGVYA. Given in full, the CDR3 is CASSPGQGVYAEQFF.

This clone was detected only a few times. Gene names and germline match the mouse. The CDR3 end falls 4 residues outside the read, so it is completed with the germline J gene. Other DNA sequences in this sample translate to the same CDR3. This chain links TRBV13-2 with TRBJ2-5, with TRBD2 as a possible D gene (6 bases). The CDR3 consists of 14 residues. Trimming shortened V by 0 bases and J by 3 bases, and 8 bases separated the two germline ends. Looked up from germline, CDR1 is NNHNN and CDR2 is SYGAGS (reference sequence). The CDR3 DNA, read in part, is TGTGCCAGCGGTGATGTGGGGGTACAAGAC. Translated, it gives CASGDVGVQD. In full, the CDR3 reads CASGDVGVQDTQYF.

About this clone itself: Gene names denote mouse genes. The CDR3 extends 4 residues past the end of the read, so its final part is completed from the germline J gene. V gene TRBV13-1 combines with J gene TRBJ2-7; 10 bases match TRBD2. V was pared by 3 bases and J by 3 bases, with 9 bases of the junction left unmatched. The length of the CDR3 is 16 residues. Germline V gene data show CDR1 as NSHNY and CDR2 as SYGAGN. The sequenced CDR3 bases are TGTGCCAGCAGTGCGCGGACTGGGGGACCACTCTAT. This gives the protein CASSARTGGPLY. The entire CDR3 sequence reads CASSARTGGPLYEQYF.